These 12 T cell receptor beta chains were all obtained from the same sample, sequenced in a study of Graves' ophthalmopathy and Graves' hyperthyroidism. CDR3 regions of TCR beta were amplified from RNA transcripts. Second-round multiplex PCR followed a first-round RT-PCR using HTBI primers. TCRdb processed the multiplex PCR reads anew with MiXCR; each CDR3 protein has one entry. The sample includes around 1,000,000 distinct CDR3 sequences, roughly 35% of them seen just once. Sequenced material: peripheral blood or thyroid tissue (not recorded which). These receptors came from an adult man with Graves' hyperthyroidism.

This clonotype was seen only a few times. The chain has TRBV2 and TRBJ2-7; TRBD1 might be the D (5 bases). The CDR3 runs to 14 residues. The V gene's germline CDR1 is SNHLY and CDR2 FYNNEI. Trimming removed 6 bases from V and 3 bases from J, with 15 bases in between. This CDR3 is CASSRQGSGYEQYF. The CDR3 bases are TGTGCCAGCAGCCGGCAGGGCTCAGGCTACGAGCAGTACTTC.

V gene TRBV2 combines with J gene TRBJ2-6, with 9 bases matching TRBD2. The junction had 9 bases not matched to a gene; V was cut back by 7 bases and J by 5 bases. In germline, CDR1 is SNHLY, CDR2 FYNNEI. The CDR3 covers 16 residues. The CDR3 bases are TGTGCCAGCAACCCGGGACTAGCTAGCAGGGCCAACGTCCTGACTTTC. Encoded protein: CASNPGLASRANVLTF.

This chain joins TRBV2 and TRBJ1-5, with TRBD1 identical over 8 bases. V dropped 4 bases and J dropped 5; count of bases not matched to a gene: 7. Germline CDR1 and CDR2: SNHLY and FYNNEI. The CDR3 consists of 15 residues. This CDR3 is CASSVDRVSYQPQHF. CDR3 in DNA: TGTGCCAGCAGTGTGGACAGGGTTTCCTATCAGCCCCAGCATTTT.

At least ten counts were recorded for this clonotype. The V gene is TRBV19, the J gene TRBJ1-4, with D uncertain. Germline CDR1 is LNHDA and CDR2 is SQIVND (reference sequence). The CDR3 runs to 12 residues. V was pared by 7 bases and J by 11 bases, with 14 bases between. CDR3: CASTDRLGKLFF. In DNA, the CDR3 is TGTGCCAGTACTGACCGACTTGGGAAACTGTTTTTT.

This clonotype was counted a few times. This chain connects TRBV29-1 to TRBJ2-5; 7 nucleotides match TRBD2. Germline V gene sequence: CDR1 SQVTM, CDR2 ANQGSEA. The CDR3 sequence is 12 residues long. J lost 3 bases, V lost 6 bases, and 4 bases had no gene match. CDR3 sequence reads: CSVEGREETQYF. The CDR3 coding sequence is TGCAGCGTCGAGGGGAGGGAAGAGACCCAGTACTTC.

In its sample, this clonotype was seen many times. The chain employs TRBV2 and TRBJ2-7, with 8 bases that match TRBD1. CDR1 and CDR2 from the germline V gene are SNHLY and FYNNEI. The J segment lost 2 bases and the V segment lost 3 bases, leaving 0 bases of the junction unmatched. This CDR3 has 13 amino acids. CDR3 DNA: TGTGCCAGCAGTGAGGACAGGGCCTACGAGCAGTACTTC. This gives the protein CASSEDRAYEQYF.

The count of this clonotype is one. V gene TRBV10-3 combines with J gene TRBJ1-6; 8 bases align to TRBD1. Trimming at V came to 6 bases and at J to 8 bases, leaving 3 bases not matched to a gene. There are 13 residues in the CDR3. The germline gives CDR1 ENHRY, CDR2 SYGVKD. CDR3 region: CAIRVTGDSPLHF. The DNA of the CDR3 is TGTGCCATCAGGGTGACAGGGGATTCACCCCTCCACTTT.

This clonotype was picked up a small number of times. The chain carries TRBV10-3 and TRBJ2-7, with 8 nucleotides matching TRBD1. The CDR3 has 14 residues. CDR1 and CDR2 (germline): ENHRY, SYGVKD. J gave up 1 base and V 6 bases, and 5 bases lay outside the gene matches. For the CDR3, the DNA is TGTGCCATCAGCGGACAGGGACAATCCTACGAGCAGTACTTC. Its translation is CAISGQGQSYEQYF.

This clonotype came up many times. V is TRBV15 and J is TRBJ1-4; no clear D gene. Trimming took off 1 base at V and 7 bases at J, with 13 bases between the two ends. The CDR3 is made up of 15 amino acids. Germline V gene data show CDR1 as LNHNV and CDR2 as YYDKDF (reference sequence). CDR3 in amino acids: CATSRVARSGEKLFF. CDR3 coding DNA: TGTGCCACCAGCAGAGTGGCCAGGTCGGGTGAAAAACTGTTTTTT.

This clonotype has just a few counts. This chain joins TRBV3-1 and TRBJ1-2; 7 positions agree with TRBD1. The CDR3 has 15 residues. Per the germline V gene, CDR1 is LGHDT and CDR2 is YNNKEL (reference sequence). The V segment lost 4 bases and the J segment 0 bases; nucleotides outside the gene matches: 5. The CDR3 DNA reads TGTGCCAGCAGCCCGAGGACAGGAACTAACTATGGCTACACCTTC. It is translated as CASSPRTGTNYGYTF.

This chain connects TRBV7-2 to TRBJ1-2; 7 nucleotides match TRBD1. J was trimmed by 8 bases and V by 10 bases; bases with no gene match: 13. Germline V CDR1 and CDR2: SGHTA, FQGNSA. The CDR3 contains 13 residues. Written as DNA, the CDR3 is TGTGCCAACCGGGACAGTAAAACCGGAGGCTACACCTTC. Protein: CANRDSKTGGYTF.

This clonotype was counted a few times. The V gene is TRBV7-8, the J gene TRBJ1-5, with a tentative D call TRBD1 (5 bases). There are 15 residues in the CDR3. The germline V and J ends were trimmed by 5 bases and 8 bases, with 19 bases remaining between them. In germline, CDR1 is SGHVS, CDR2 FQNEAQ. In DNA, the CDR3 is TGTGCCAGCAGCACCGGGCCCCAGGGAAAGGAGCCCCAGCATTTT. Protein sequence: CASSTGPQGKEPQHF.